This T cell receptor (beta chain) was retrieved from a study of STAT5B mutations in CD4+ large granular lymphocyte leukemia. V shed 1 base, J shed 2 bases, and the junction held 2 bases outside the gene matches. The length of the CDR3 is 15 residues. Per germline, CDR1 SGHNT and CDR2 YENEEA. Sequencing was at survey level. Using immunoSEQ multiplex PCR, the repertoire was profiled, and TCRdb retains in-frame clones only, with some absent. Of 30,000 to 40,000 clones detected, around nine tenths appear once; the ten largest clones hold less than 3.5%. Findings of the study overall: Top patient clones used TRBV06 genes more often: 8/27 versus 2/35 in controls.

A word on this clone: Its antigen is still unknown.

The clonotype comes from a human donor in good health. The gene calls are TRBV11-3 and TRBJ2-1; 7 bases line up with TRBD2. Material for sequencing was CD4+ T cells from blood buffy coats. The CDR3 region is CASSLGLAAYNEQFF. DNA for the CDR3: TGTGCCAGCAGCTTAGGGCTAGCGGCCTACAATGAGCAGTTCTTC.